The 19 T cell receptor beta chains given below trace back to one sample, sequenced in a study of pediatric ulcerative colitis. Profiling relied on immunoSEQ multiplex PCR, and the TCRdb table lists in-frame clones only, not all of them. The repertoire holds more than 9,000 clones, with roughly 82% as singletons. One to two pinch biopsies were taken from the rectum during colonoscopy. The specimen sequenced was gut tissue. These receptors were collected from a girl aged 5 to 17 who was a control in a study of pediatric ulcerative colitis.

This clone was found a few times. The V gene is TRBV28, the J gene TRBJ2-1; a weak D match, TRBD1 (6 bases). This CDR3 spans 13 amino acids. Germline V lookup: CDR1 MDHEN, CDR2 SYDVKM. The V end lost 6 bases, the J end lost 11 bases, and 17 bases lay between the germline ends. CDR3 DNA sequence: TGTGCCAGCAGGGTGGGGACAAATAACAAGCAGTTCTTC. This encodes CASRVGTNNKQFF.

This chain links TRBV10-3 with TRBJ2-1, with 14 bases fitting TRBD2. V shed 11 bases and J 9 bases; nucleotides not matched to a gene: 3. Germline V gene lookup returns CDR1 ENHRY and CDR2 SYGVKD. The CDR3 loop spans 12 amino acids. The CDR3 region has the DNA TGTGCCCTCGGACTAGCGGGAGGTGAGCAGTTCTTC. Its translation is CALGLAGGEQFF.

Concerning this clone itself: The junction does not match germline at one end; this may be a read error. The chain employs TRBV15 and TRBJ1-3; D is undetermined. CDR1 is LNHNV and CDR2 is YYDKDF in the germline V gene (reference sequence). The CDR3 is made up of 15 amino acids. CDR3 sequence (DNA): TGTGCCACCAGCAGAGATTGGAACTCTGGAAACACCGTATATTTT. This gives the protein CATSRDWNSGNTVYF.

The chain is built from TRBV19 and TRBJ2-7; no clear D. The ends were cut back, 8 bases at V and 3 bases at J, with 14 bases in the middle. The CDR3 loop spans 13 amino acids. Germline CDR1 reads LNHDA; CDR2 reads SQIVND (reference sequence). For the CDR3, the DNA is TGTGCCAGTGCCCTTGGGCCCCACTACGAGCAGTACTTC. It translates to CASALGPHYEQYF.

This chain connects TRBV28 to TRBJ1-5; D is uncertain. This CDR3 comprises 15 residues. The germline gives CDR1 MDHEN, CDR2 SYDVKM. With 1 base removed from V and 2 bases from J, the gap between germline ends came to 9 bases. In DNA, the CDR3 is TGTGCCAGCAGTTTATTGGGTCTTGGCAATCAGCCCCAGCATTTT. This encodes CASSLLGLGNQPQHF.

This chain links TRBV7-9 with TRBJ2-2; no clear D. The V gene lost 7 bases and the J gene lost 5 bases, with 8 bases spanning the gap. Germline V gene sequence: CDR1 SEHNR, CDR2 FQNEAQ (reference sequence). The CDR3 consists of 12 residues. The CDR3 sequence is CASTSGTGELFF. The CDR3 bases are TGTGCCAGCACCTCCGGAACCGGGGAGCTGTTTTTT.

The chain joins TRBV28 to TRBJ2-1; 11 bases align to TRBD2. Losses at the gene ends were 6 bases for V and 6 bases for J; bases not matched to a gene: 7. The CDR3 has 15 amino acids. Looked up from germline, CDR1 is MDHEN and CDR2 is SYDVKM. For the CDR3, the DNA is TGTGCCAGCAGAGCTGGGACTAGCGGTATCAATGAGCAGTTCTTC. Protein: CASRAGTSGINEQFF. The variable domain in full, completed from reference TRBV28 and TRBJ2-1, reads DVKVTQSSRYLVKRTGEKVFLECVQDMDHENMFWYRQDPGLGLRLIYFSYDVKMKEKGDIPEGYSVSREKKERFSLILESASTNQTSMYLCASRAGTSGINEQFFGPGTRLTVL.

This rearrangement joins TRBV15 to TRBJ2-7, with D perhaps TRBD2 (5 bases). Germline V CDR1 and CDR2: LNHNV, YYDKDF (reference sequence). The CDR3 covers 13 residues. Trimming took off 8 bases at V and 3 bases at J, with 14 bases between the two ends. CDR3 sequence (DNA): TGTGCCACCTCTGGAGGAACCCTCTACGAGCAGTACTTC. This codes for CATSGGTLYEQYF.

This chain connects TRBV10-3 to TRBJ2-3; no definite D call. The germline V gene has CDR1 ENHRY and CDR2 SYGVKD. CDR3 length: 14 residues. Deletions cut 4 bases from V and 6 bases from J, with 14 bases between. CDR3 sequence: CAISGGSDRDTQYF. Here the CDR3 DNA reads TGTGCCATCAGTGGGGGTTCCGATCGGGATACGCAGTATTTT.

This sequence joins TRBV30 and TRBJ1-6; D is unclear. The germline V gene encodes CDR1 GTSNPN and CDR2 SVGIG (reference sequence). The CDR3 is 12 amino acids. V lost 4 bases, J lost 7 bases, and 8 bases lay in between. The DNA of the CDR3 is TGTGCCTGGACTTGGCGGAATTCACCCCTCCACTTT. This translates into CAWTWRNSPLHF.

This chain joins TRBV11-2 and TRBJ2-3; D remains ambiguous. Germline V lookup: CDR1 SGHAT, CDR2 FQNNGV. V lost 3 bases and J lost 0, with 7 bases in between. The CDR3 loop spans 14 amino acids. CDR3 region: CASSFGPSTDTQYF. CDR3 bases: TGTGCCAGCAGCTTCGGTCCTAGCACAGATACGCAGTATTTT. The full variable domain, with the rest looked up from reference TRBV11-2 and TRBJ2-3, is EAGVAQSPRYKIIEKRQSVAFWCNPISGHATLYWYQQILGQGPKLLIQFQNNGVVDDSQLPKDRFSAERLKGVDSTLKIQPAKLEDSAVYLCASSFGPSTDTQYFGPGTRLTVL.

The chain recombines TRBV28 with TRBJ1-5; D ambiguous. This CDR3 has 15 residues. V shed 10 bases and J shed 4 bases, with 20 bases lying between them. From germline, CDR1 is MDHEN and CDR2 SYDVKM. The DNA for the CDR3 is TGTGCCACCCACGGCTCCAGCGCCGGGAATCAGCCCCAGCATTTT. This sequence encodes CATHGSSAGNQPQHF. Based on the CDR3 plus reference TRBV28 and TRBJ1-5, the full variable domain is DVKVTQSSRYLVKRTGEKVFLECVQDMDHENMFWYRQDPGLGLRLIYFSYDVKMKEKGDIPEGYSVSREKKERFSLILESASTNQTSMYLCATHGSSAGNQPQHFGDGTRLSIL.

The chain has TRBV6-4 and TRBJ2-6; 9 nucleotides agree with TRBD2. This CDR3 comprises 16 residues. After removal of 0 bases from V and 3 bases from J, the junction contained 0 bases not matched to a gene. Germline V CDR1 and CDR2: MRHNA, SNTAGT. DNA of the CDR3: TGTGCCAGCAGTGACTCTAGCGGGAGTGGGGCCAACGTCCTGACTTTC. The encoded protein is CASSDSSGSGANVLTF.

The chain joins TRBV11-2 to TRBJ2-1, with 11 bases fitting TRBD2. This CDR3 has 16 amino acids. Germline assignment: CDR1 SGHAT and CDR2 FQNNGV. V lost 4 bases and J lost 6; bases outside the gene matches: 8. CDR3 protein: CASSSQLAGVGNEQFF. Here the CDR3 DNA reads TGTGCCAGCAGCTCCCAACTAGCGGGAGTAGGCAATGAGCAGTTCTTC. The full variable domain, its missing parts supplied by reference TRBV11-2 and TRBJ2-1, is EAGVAQSPRYKIIEKRQSVAFWCNPISGHATLYWYQQILGQGPKLLIQFQNNGVVDDSQLPKDRFSAERLKGVDSTLKIQPAKLEDSAVYLCASSSQLAGVGNEQFFGPGTRLTVL.

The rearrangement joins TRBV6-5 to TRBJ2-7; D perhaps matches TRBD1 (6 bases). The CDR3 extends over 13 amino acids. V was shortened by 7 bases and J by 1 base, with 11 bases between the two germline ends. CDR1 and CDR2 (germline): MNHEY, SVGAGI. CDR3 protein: CASNRQDSYEQYF. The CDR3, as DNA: TGTGCCAGCAACCGACAGGATTCCTACGAGCAGTACTTC.

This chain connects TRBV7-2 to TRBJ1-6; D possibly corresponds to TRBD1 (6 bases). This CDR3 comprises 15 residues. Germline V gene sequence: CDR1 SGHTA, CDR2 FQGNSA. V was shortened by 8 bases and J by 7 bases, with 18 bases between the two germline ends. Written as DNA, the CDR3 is TGTGCCAGCCAAGCTCCCACAGGGTACAATTCACCCCTCCACTTT. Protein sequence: CASQAPTGYNSPLHF.

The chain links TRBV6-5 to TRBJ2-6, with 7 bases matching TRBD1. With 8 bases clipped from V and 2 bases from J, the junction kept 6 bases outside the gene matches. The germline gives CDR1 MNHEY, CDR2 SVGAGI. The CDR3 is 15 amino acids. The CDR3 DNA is TGTGCCAGCCGTATTACAGGGGCTGGGGCCAACGTCCTGACTTTC. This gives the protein CASRITGAGANVLTF.

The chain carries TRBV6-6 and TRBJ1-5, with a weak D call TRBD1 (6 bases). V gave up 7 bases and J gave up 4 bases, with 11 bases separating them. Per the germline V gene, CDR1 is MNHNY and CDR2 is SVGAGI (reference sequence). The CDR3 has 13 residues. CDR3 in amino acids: CASTKGGNQPQHF. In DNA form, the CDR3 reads TGTGCCAGCACCAAGGGGGGTAATCAGCCCCAGCATTTT.

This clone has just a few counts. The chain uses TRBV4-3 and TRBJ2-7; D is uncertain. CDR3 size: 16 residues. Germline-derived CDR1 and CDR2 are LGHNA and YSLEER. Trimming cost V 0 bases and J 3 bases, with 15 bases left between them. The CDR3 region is CASSQEDGVVDYEQYF. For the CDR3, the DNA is TGCGCCAGCAGCCAAGAGGACGGAGTCGTTGACTACGAGCAGTACTTC.